A selection of T cell receptor beta chains follows, all from one sample in a study of blood T cell repertoires in COVID-19. Profiled with immunoSEQ multiplex PCR; TCRdb holds only in-frame clones, not every one. In the table there are 450,000 to 600,000 clones, 75% to 90% of which are singletons. The material sequenced was PBMCs or T cells enriched from blood (not recorded which). The receptors stem from a young woman who had recovered from COVID-19. Both conserved end residues are part of each CDR3. The D gene is left open where the match is weak. The listing skips clone size in some rows; elsewhere it reads once, few, many or a size class.

D	J	V	size	CDR3	DNA
TRBD1	TRBJ1-4	TRBV6-1	once	CASSEVRDSLKLFF	TGTGCCAGCAGTGAAGTCCGGGACAGCCTGAAACTGTTTTTT
TRBD1	TRBJ1-4	TRBV19	-	CATWDRKNEKLFF	TGTGCCACCTGGGACAGGAAAAATGAAAAACTGTTTTTT
-	TRBJ2-1	TRBV28	-	CASSSTGTFGNEQFF	TGTGCCAGCAGTTCCACGGGGACTTTTGGGAATGAGCAGTTCTTC
TRBD1	TRBJ1-6	TRBV2	once	CASDGQGGGSPLHF	TGTGCCAGCGATGGACAGGGAGGAGGATCACCCCTCCACTTT
TRBD2	TRBJ2-1	TRBV5-4	once	CASSSGTSGGTNNEQFF	TGTGCCAGCAGCTCCGGGACTAGCGGGGGGACTAACAATGAGCAGTTCTTC
TRBD1	TRBJ2-1	TRBV7-9	-	CASSEYRGISAFQQFF	TGTGCCAGCAGTGAATACAGGGGGATCTCAGCGTTTCAGCAGTTCTTC
-	TRBJ2-1	TRBV12-3/TRBV12-4	-	CASSFAGNNEQFF	TGTGCCAGCAGTTTTGCAGGGAACAATGAGCAGTTCTTC
TRBD1	TRBJ1-1	TRBV2	-	CAGTGDGTSEAFF	TGTGCCGGGACAGGGGACGGAACATCTGAAGCTTTCTTT
TRBD1	TRBJ1-2	TRBV6-5	-	CASSPIGQAYGGYTF	TGTGCCAGCAGCCCCATAGGACAGGCCTATGGGGGCTACACCTTC
-	TRBJ2-2	TRBV25-1	-	CASIPASDTGELFF	TGTGCCAGCATTCCGGCTAGCGACACCGGGGAGCTGTTTTTT
-	TRBJ1-1	TRBV21-1	-	CASSTWGGTEAFF	TGTGCCAGCAGCACATGGGGAGGAACTGAAGCTTTCTTT
-	TRBJ1-4	TRBV7-9	-	CASSSRGTNEKLFF	TGTGCCAGCAGCTCCAGGGGAACTAATGAAAAACTGTTTTTT
-	TRBJ2-3	TRBV29-1	-	CSAVDSLTDTQYF	TGCAGCGCAGTAGACAGTCTCACAGATACGCAGTATTTT
TRBD2	TRBJ2-1	TRBV19	-	CASKIAGAPWNEQFF	TGTGCCAGTAAGATAGCGGGGGCCCCATGGAATGAGCAGTTCTTC
TRBD2	TRBJ2-4	TRBV18	-	CASSPETSGVFGKNIQYF	TGTGCCAGCTCACCGGAGACTAGCGGGGTTTTCGGCAAAAACATTCAGTACTTC
-	TRBJ2-3	TRBV5-1	-	CASSPYTERTFTDTQYF	TGCGCCAGCAGCCCATACACAGAACGGACTTTCACAGATACGCAGTATTTT
-	TRBJ2-1	TRBV3-1/TRBV3-2	-	CASSQNYEQFF	TGTGCCAGCAGCCAAAACTATGAGCAGTTCTTC
TRBD2	TRBJ2-1	TRBV5-5	-	CASSFAGGPYNEQFF	TGTGCCAGCAGCTTCGCGGGGGGACCTTACAATGAGCAGTTCTTC
-	TRBJ1-1	TRBV29-1	-	CSAGQFSTEAFF	TGCAGCGCTGGACAGTTTAGCACTGAAGCTTTCTTT
-	TRBJ2-2	TRBV7-2	-	CASRGGNTGELFF	TGTGCCAGCAGGGGAGGGAACACCGGGGAGCTGTTTTTT
-	TRBJ2-7	TRBV30	once	CAWSRTDSYEQYF	TGTGCCTGGAGTAGGACAGACTCCTACGAGCAGTACTTC
-	TRBJ1-6	TRBV6-1	once	CASSYRSAAATLHF	TGTGCCAGCAGTTATCGAAGCGCAGCCGCGACCCTCCACTTT
TRBD1	TRBJ1-4	TRBV12-3/TRBV12-4	-	CASNRDRSEKLFF	TGTGCCAGCAACCGGGACAGAAGTGAAAAACTGTTTTTT
-	TRBJ2-4	TRBV5-6	-	CASRVRETKNIQYF	TGTGCCAGCCGCGTTCGGGAAACCAAAAACATTCAGTACTTC
-	TRBJ1-2	TRBV12-3/TRBV12-4	-	CASSPDRIGGYTF	TGTGCCAGCAGTCCCGACAGGATCGGTGGCTACACCTTC
-	TRBJ2-5	TRBV7-8	-	CASSLVQYQETQYF	TGTGCCAGCAGCTTAGTGCAGTACCAAGAGACCCAGTACTTC
TRBD1	TRBJ2-1	TRBV6-4	-	CASSTALGQDYNEQFF	TGTGCCAGCAGTACAGCCTTGGGACAGGACTACAATGAGCAGTTCTTC
-	TRBJ1-3	TRBV27	-	CASSSGPFDAIYF	TGTGCCAGCAGTTCGGGTCCCTTCGACGCCATATATTTT
-	TRBJ1-2	TRBV12-2	-	CASRPRDRVSYTF	TGTGCAAGTCGCCCCCGGGACAGGGTTAGCTACACCTTC
-	TRBJ2-2	TRBV2	-	CASSTGSPTGELFF	TGTGCCAGCAGTACCGGGAGCCCAACCGGGGAGCTGTTTTTT
TRBD2	TRBJ2-7	TRBV10-3	-	CAISVDGGSYEQYF	TGTGCCATCAGTGTTGACGGGGGGAGCTACGAGCAGTACTTC
-	TRBJ1-6	TRBV10-3	-	CAISESGALENSPLHF	TGTGCCATCAGTGAGTCAGGGGCACTGGAGAATTCACCCCTCCACTTT
TRBD2	TRBJ2-2	TRBV3-1/TRBV3-2	few	CASRDYSNTGELFF	TGTGCCAGCCGGGACTACTCGAACACCGGGGAGCTGTTTTTT
-	TRBJ2-3	TRBV6-5	-	CASNLSGRDTDTQYF	TGTGCCAGCAACCTGAGCGGTCGAGACACAGATACGCAGTATTTT
TRBD1	TRBJ2-1	TRBV15	-	CATSSRDRDYNEQFF	TGTGCCACCAGCTCCCGGGACAGGGACTACAATGAGCAGTTCTTC
TRBD1	TRBJ1-3	TRBV5-4	-	CASSYQGARYF	TGTGCCAGCAGCTACCAGGGGGCTAGATATTTT
TRBD2	TRBJ2-5	TRBV7-8	-	CASSTQRGEGKTQYF	TGTGCCAGCAGCACCCAACGCGGGGAGGGAAAGACCCAGTACTTC
-	TRBJ2-7	TRBV18	-	CASSENDRIYEQYF	TGTGCCAGCTCAGAAAACGACAGGATCTACGAGCAGTACTTC
-	TRBJ1-6	TRBV6-5	-	CASSYGQSNSPLHF	TGTGCCAGCAGTTACGGGCAGAGTAATTCACCCCTCCACTTT
-	TRBJ1-1	TRBV28	-	CASEQGPAGVSEAFF	TGTGCCAGCGAACAGGGCCCCGCGGGGGTGAGTGAAGCTTTCTTT
TRBD1	TRBJ2-1	TRBV19	-	CASSIAGTGGRYNEQFF	TGTGCCAGTAGTATAGCCGGAACAGGGGGCCGGTACAATGAGCAGTTCTTC
-	TRBJ1-4	TRBV5-1	-	CASSLRGSNEKLFF	TGCGCCAGCAGCTTACGGGGTTCGAATGAAAAACTGTTTTTT
TRBD2	TRBJ2-3	TRBV27	-	CASFSLAGADTQYF	TGTGCCAGCTTCTCCCTAGCGGGGGCAGATACGCAGTATTTT
TRBD2	TRBJ2-1	TRBV10-2	-	CASTPPAGGSTEQFF	TGCGCCAGCACCCCCCCAGCGGGGGGCTCTACTGAGCAGTTCTTC
-	TRBJ1-2	TRBV5-5	-	CASSLDSSYGYTF	TGTGCCAGCAGCTTGGACAGCAGTTATGGCTACACCTTC
-	TRBJ2-1	TRBV24-1	-	CATSGRTVTNEQFF	TGTGCCACCAGTGGACGGACAGTGACGAATGAGCAGTTCTTC
-	TRBJ2-2	TRBV5-1	-	CASSLGTNTGELFF	TGCGCCAGCAGCTTGGGGACAAACACCGGGGAGCTGTTTTTT
TRBD2	TRBJ2-1	TRBV6-4	-	CASSPSGGGNNEQFF	TGTGCCAGCAGTCCCAGCGGGGGCGGAAACAATGAGCAGTTCTTC
-	TRBJ2-3	TRBV5-1	-	CASSGTSTPPTDTQYF	TGCGCCAGCTCGGGGACATCCACACCCCCCACAGATACGCAGTATTTT
-	TRBJ1-2	TRBV6-5	-	CASSYSRGGGYTF	TGTGCCAGCAGTTACTCACGGGGGGGAGGCTACACCTTC
TRBD1	TRBJ1-5	TRBV19	-	CASSTTGYSQPQHF	TGTGCCAGTAGTACGACAGGGTATAGTCAGCCCCAGCATTTT